The 24 T cell receptor beta chains below all came from one sample that was sequenced in a study of T cell responses to AZD1222 COVID-19 vaccine (dated by TCRdb to the early 2020s). Explained via the paper, the time point label denotes: about 28 days (+/-7) after the second vaccine dose. The library was produced with the immunoSEQ multiplex PCR assay. Drawn from immuneACCESS, this table holds only the in-frame rearrangements with V and J called that TCRdb kept. Clones are partly lost; checked studies trace under half to an unresolved V gene and leave the rest unexplained. The sample records 200,000 or so clones, approximately 93% of which are singletons. Of the sample, 1% is held by the ten largest clones. The sample consisted of peripheral blood, taken 28 days after the second AZD1222 dose. These receptors were taken from an adult who received the AZD1222 COVID-19 vaccine.

This clone showed up just once. The V and J genes are TRBV11-3 and TRBJ1-6, with D perhaps TRBD1 (6 bases). Looked up from germline, CDR1 is SGHNT and CDR2 is YENEEA. V dropped 5 bases and J dropped 10 bases, with 12 bases sitting between them. The CDR3 length is 13 residues. This CDR3 reads CASSLNQGSPLHF. CDR3 DNA: TGTGCCAGCAGCCTCAACCAGGGGTCACCCCTCCACTTT.

V gene TRBV7-9 combines with J gene TRBJ2-5; 11 nucleotides align to TRBD1. Per the germline V gene, CDR1 is SEHNR and CDR2 is FQNEAQ (reference sequence). V lost 4 bases to trimming and J lost 4 bases; unmatched junction nucleotides: 5. The CDR3 spans 15 residues. The chain's CDR3 is CASSWDRGFRETQYF. The CDR3 bases are TGTGCCAGCAGCTGGGACAGGGGGTTTAGAGAGACCCAGTACTTC.

The rearrangement links TRBV4-3 to TRBJ1-3; possibly TRBD1 for D (5 bases). The germline V and J ends were trimmed by 0 bases and 3 bases, with 12 bases remaining between them. Looked up from germline, CDR1 is LGHNA and CDR2 is YSLEER. The CDR3 sequence is 16 residues long. The CDR3, as DNA: TGCGCCAGCAGCCAAGAGAGGGACCGGTATGGAAACACCATATATTTT. It is translated as CASSQERDRYGNTIYF.

This clone was observed a single time. V and J are TRBV5-6 and TRBJ1-1; weak D call: TRBD1 (5 bases). Germline V gives CDR1 SGHDT, CDR2 YYEEEE. CDR3 length: 16 amino acids. V was trimmed by 0 bases and J by 0 bases, leaving 12 bases between them. The DNA for the CDR3 is TGTGCCAGCAGCTTGGGGCAGGGCCTCATGAACACTGAAGCTTTCTTT. It codes for CASSLGQGLMNTEAFF.

The genes are TRBV7-8 and TRBJ1-1; TRBD1 is a possible D gene (5 bases). The CDR3 covers 13 residues. With 2 bases removed from V and 2 bases from J, the gap between germline ends came to 6 bases. Germline V lookup: CDR1 SGHVS, CDR2 FQNEAQ. This chain's CDR3 is CASSLQGNTEAFF. The DNA of the CDR3 is TGTGCCAGCAGCTTACAGGGCAACACTGAAGCTTTCTTT.

The rearrangement joins TRBV6-5 to TRBJ1-3; 7 positions agree with TRBD1. J was trimmed by 0 bases and V by 4 bases; bases with no gene match: 3. The germline V gene has CDR1 MNHEY and CDR2 SVGAGI. The CDR3 extends over 15 amino acids. This chain's CDR3 is CASSFRGTSGNTIYF. As DNA, the CDR3 is TGTGCCAGCAGTTTCAGGGGGACCTCTGGAAACACCATATATTTT.

This chain links TRBV7-2 with TRBJ1-2; D is unclear. The CDR3 length is 15 residues. CDR1 is SGHTA and CDR2 is FQGNSA in the germline V gene. V was pared by 1 base and J by 5 bases, with 14 bases between. The CDR3 spells CASSLGTSRIYGYTF. The CDR3, as DNA: TGTGCCAGCAGCTTAGGGACGTCTCGGATTTATGGCTACACCTTC.

J is TRBJ1-1 and V is TRBV6-5, with 10 bases matching TRBD1. Losses at the gene ends were 5 bases for V and 4 bases for J; bases not matched to a gene: 4. The CDR3 consists of 14 residues. CDR1 and CDR2 from the germline V gene are MNHEY and SVGAGI. CDR3 in amino acids: CASSRTGGGTEAFF. In DNA, the CDR3 is TGTGCCAGCAGTAGGACAGGGGGTGGCACTGAAGCTTTCTTT.

The genes are TRBV28 and TRBJ1-1; tentatively, D is TRBD1 (5 bases). The CDR3 is 12 amino acids. Trimming cost V 3 bases and J 11 bases, with 13 bases left between them. Germline V gives CDR1 MDHEN, CDR2 SYDVKM. CDR3 region: CASSFEGLRAFF. The CDR3 region has the DNA TGTGCCAGCAGTTTCGAGGGGCTTAGGGCTTTCTTT.

The chain uses TRBV5-1 and TRBJ2-1; tentative D call: TRBD2 (5 bases). The V end was cut by 0 bases, the J end by 0 bases, with 10 bases between. The CDR3 is 16 amino acids. Germline V gives CDR1 SGHRS, CDR2 YFSETQ. CDR3 sequence (DNA): TGCGCCAGCAGCTTGGGTGGGAGCAACTCCTACAATGAGCAGTTCTTC. The encoded protein is CASSLGGSNSYNEQFF. Full variable domain (rest looked up from reference TRBV5-1 and TRBJ2-1): KAGVTQTPRYLIKTRGQQVTLSCSPISGHRSVSWYQQTPGQGLQFLFEYFSETQRNKGNFPGRFSGRQFSNSRSEMNVSTLELGDSALYLCASSLGGSNSYNEQFFGPGTRLTVL.

This clone appeared once. J is TRBJ1-5 and V is TRBV9; a weak D match, TRBD1 (6 bases). The V end was cut by 0 bases, the J end by 3 bases, with 13 bases between. The germline V gene has CDR1 SGDLS and CDR2 YYNGEE. The CDR3 is made up of 16 amino acids. In DNA form, the CDR3 reads TGTGCCAGCAGCGTAGGGGACACCACTCTCAATCAGCCCCAGCATTTT. This codes for CASSVGDTTLNQPQHF.

The rearrangement links TRBV5-4 to TRBJ2-5, with D possibly being TRBD2 (5 bases). This CDR3 has 14 residues. Germline V gene lookup returns CDR1 SGHNT and CDR2 YYREEE (reference sequence). V gave up 1 base and J gave up 1 base, with 8 bases separating them. CDR3 loop: CASSLRGTQETQYF. CDR3 in DNA: TGTGCCAGCAGCTTGCGGGGAACCCAAGAGACCCAGTACTTC.

The chain combines TRBV12-5 with TRBJ1-5; D gene uncertain. V dropped 1 base and J dropped 0 bases, with 10 bases sitting between them. Germline assignment: CDR1 LGHNT and CDR2 FRNRAP. The CDR3 consists of 16 residues. CDR3 DNA sequence: TGTGCTAGTGGTTTGGAACTGGGAGCTAGCAATCAGCCCCAGCATTTT. This translates into CASGLELGASNQPQHF.

The rearrangement links TRBV5-1 to TRBJ2-5, with 7 bases lining up with TRBD2. Germline-derived CDR1 and CDR2 are SGHRS and YFSETQ. CDR3 length: 14 residues. V was clipped by 2 bases and J by 4 bases; unmatched bases: 5. CDR3 in amino acids: CASSFGTNLETQYF. CDR3 nucleotides: TGCGCCAGCAGCTTCGGGACTAACCTAGAGACCCAGTACTTC. Based on the CDR3 plus reference TRBV5-1 and TRBJ2-5, the full variable domain is KAGVTQTPRYLIKTRGQQVTLSCSPISGHRSVSWYQQTPGQGLQFLFEYFSETQRNKGNFPGRFSGRQFSNSRSEMNVSTLELGDSALYLCASSFGTNLETQYFGPGTRLLVL.

The V and J genes are TRBV4-1 and TRBJ1-6; D possibly corresponds to TRBD1 (5 bases). The CDR3 extends over 17 amino acids. V gave up 0 bases and J gave up 7 bases, with 16 bases separating them. The germline CDR1 and CDR2 sequences are MGHRA and YSYEKL. CDR3 region: CASSQEGRVTLNSPLHF. In DNA form, the CDR3 reads TGCGCCAGCAGCCAAGAAGGCAGGGTAACGCTGAATTCACCCCTCCACTTT.

The V call is TRBV7-9, the J call TRBJ1-1, with 9 positions matching TRBD1. The CDR3 runs to 15 residues. Germline V gene lookup returns CDR1 SEHNR and CDR2 FQNEAQ (reference sequence). V gave up 4 bases and J gave up 5 bases; unmatched junction bases: 8. The DNA for the CDR3 is TGTGCCAGCAGCTCTCGACAGGGGGGAAAAACTGAAGCTTTCTTT. It translates to CASSSRQGGKTEAFF.

The chain joins TRBV30 to TRBJ1-6; 7 bases are shared with TRBD1. CDR3 length equals 16 residues. From germline, CDR1 is GTSNPN and CDR2 SVGIG (reference sequence). The trim removed 7 bases at V and 0 bases at J, leaving 9 bases unmatched. The CDR3 DNA sequence: TGTGCCTTATCAGGGGGGGGGAGCTCCTATAATTCACCCCTCCACTTT. Encoded protein: CALSGGGSSYNSPLHF.

This clone has only a few counts. The chain combines TRBV29-1 with TRBJ2-7; D tentatively reads TRBD1 or TRBD2 (5 bases each). Germline V gene lookup returns CDR1 SQVTM and CDR2 ANQGSEA. The CDR3 is 13 residues long. V was trimmed by 4 bases and J by 1 base, leaving 11 bases between them. As DNA, the CDR3 is TGCAGCGTTGTACAGGACTTTTCCTACGAGCAGTACTTC. Its protein is CSVVQDFSYEQYF.

The genes are TRBV5-5 and TRBJ1-2, with 8 bases matching TRBD1. This CDR3 comprises 14 residues. Trimming at V came to 4 bases and at J to 3 bases, leaving 5 bases not matched to a gene. Looked up from germline, CDR1 is SGHKS and CDR2 is YYEKEE (reference sequence). The CDR3 bases are TGTGCCAGCAGCCAACCGGGACAGGACTATGGCTACACCTTC. Its protein is CASSQPGQDYGYTF. Looking up the rest from reference TRBV5-5 and TRBJ1-2 gives the full variable domain: DAGVTQSPTHLIKTRGQQVTLRCSPISGHKSVSWYQQVLGQGPQFIFQYYEKEERGRGNFPDRFSARQFPNYSSELNVNALLLGDSALYLCASSQPGQDYGYTFGSGTRLTVV.

The chain combines TRBV7-3 with TRBJ2-1; D uncertain. Germline CDR1 is SGHTA and CDR2 is FQGTGA. The CDR3 spans 12 residues. The V end was cut by 4 bases, the J end by 6 bases, with 7 bases between. CDR3 amino acids: CASSSNSNEQFF. DNA of the CDR3: TGTGCCAGCAGCTCGAATAGCAATGAGCAGTTCTTC. The full variable domain, rest sourced from reference TRBV7-3 and TRBJ2-1, is GAGVSQTPSNKVTEKGKYVELRCDPISGHTALYWYRQSLGQGPEFLIYFQGTGAADDSGLPNDRFFAVRPEGSVSTLKIQRTERGDSAVYLCASSSNSNEQFFGPGTRLTVL.

This clone has just a few counts. The rearrangement links TRBV6-5 to TRBJ1-2; D is possibly TRBD1 (6 bases). The CDR3 runs to 14 residues. V was clipped by 7 bases and J by 7 bases, with 19 bases between them. Per germline, CDR1 MNHEY and CDR2 SVGAGI. CDR3 DNA: TGTGCCAGCACACTTGGTGGGGGGGCGAGTGGCTACACCTTC. It translates to CASTLGGGASGYTF.

The chain employs TRBV14 and TRBJ2-3; TRBD1 aligns across 7 bases. Germline-derived CDR1 and CDR2 are SGHDN and FVKESK. Losses at the gene ends were 4 bases for V and 4 bases for J; bases not matched to a gene: 5. The CDR3 runs to 14 residues. Here the CDR3 DNA reads TGTGCCAGCAGCCGAATCGGACAGGCAGATACGCAGTATTTT. Encoded protein: CASSRIGQADTQYF.

The chain carries TRBV5-1 and TRBJ2-7; D possibly corresponds to TRBD1 (5 bases). The V and J ends lost 4 bases and 0 bases respectively, with 14 bases between them. This CDR3 region has 15 residues. From germline, CDR1 is SGHRS and CDR2 YFSETQ. In DNA, the CDR3 is TGCGCCAGCAGCGCCATGACAGCCAACTCCTACGAGCAGTACTTC. Encoded protein: CASSAMTANSYEQYF.

This chain uses TRBV20-1 with TRBJ2-1; TRBD1 or TRBD2 may be the D gene (5 bases each). The CDR3 contains 11 residues. Germline V lookup: CDR1 DFQATT, CDR2 SNEGSKA (reference sequence). The CDR3 region has the DNA TGCAGCGCGGACGGGACCTTTGAGCAGTTCTTC. Encoded protein: CSADGTFEQFF.